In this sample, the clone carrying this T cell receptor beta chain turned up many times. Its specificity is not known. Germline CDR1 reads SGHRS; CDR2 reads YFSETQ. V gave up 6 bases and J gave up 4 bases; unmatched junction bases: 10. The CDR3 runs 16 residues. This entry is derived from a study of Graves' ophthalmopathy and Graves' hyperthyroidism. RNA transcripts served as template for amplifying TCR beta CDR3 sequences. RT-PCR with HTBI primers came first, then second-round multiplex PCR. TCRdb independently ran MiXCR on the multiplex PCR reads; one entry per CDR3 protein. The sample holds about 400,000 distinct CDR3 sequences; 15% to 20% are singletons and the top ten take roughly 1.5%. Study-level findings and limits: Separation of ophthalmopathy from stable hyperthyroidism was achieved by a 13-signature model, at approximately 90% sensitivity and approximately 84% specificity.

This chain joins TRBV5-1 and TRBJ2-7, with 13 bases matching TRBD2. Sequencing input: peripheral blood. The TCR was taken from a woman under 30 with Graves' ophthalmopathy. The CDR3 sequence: CASTPGLAGREYEQYF. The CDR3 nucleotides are TGCGCCAGCACCCCGGGACTAGCGGGACGTGAATACGAGCAGTACTTC. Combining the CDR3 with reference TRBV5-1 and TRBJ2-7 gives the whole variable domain KAGVTQTPRYLIKTRGQQVTLSCSPISGHRSVSWYQQTPGQGLQFLFEYFSETQRNKGNFPGRFSGRQFSNSRSEMNVSTLELGDSALYLCASTPGLAGREYEQYFGPGTRLTVT.